The subject of this entry is one T cell receptor beta chain. There is no known antigen for this receptor. No quality values exist for individual bases; no much larger clone is one base distant. Enrolling through a virtual design, the prospective study's participants ranged in age from roughly 18 to 90 years and lived across more than 20 United States geographic areas. Cohort assignment in the prospective study relied on participant-reported clinical history from a screening survey and a study questionnaire. Recovered participants in ImmuneRACE Cohort 3 were defined as having two consecutive negative NP/OP PCR tests, clearance from a healthcare professional, or resolution of symptoms. Mobile phlebotomists in the prospective study collected whole blood, serum and a nasopharyngeal or oropharyngeal swab from every participant. Additional blood draws and questionnaires over an approximately two-month period could optionally be provided by prospective study participants. Prospective study blood samples were shipped either frozen or at room temperature before DNA extraction.

The data are from a study of blood T cell repertoires in COVID-19 (dated by TCRdb to the early 2020s). Study-wide context: Samples from collaborators originated in the United States, Italy and Spain and spanned both the acute and convalescent phases of COVID-19. Samples came from the ongoing ImmuneRACE study (first 160 participants) plus 1,254 subjects from 6 global collaborators. Deeply sampled blood TCRbeta repertoires from subjects exposed to, actively infected with, or recovered from COVID-19 were included in the dataset. Where HLA class I and class II types were available, the types were taken from metadata supplied by the sample provider, not from assay-based typing. The sample metadata nearly always contained a de-identified subject ID, COVID-19 status, age in years and sex. The material from the prospective study consisted of cDNA or gDNA derived from T cells, B-cell-depleted T cells, or PBMCs. The repertoires were released in a freely available public database meant as a resource for research on the immune response to SARS-CoV-2. Study-wide findings and limitations: The amount of clinical and demographic metadata varied by source and participant and was provided uncurated.

TCRbeta CDR3 regions were amplified from genomic DNA by means of the immunoSEQ Assay, a bias-controlled multiplex PCR. From the authors' description of their analysis: Within the assay, amplification of reference gene primers was used to estimate how many nucleated cells each sample contained. To quantify the absolute abundance of each unique TCRbeta CDR3 rearrangement, sequence reads were collapsed and filtered. For each sample, productive Simpson clonality was calculated as the square root of Simpson's diversity index across productive rearrangements. TCRdb's version of the immuneACCESS table is confined to in-frame rearrangements and falls short of the full clone set. An unresolved V gene accounts for under half of the shortfall where checked; the remainder is of unknown origin. V and J calls and clone size are those listed in that table; D and trimming were worked out from the DNA. In all, the sample holds roughly 300,000 clones, and more than 90% of those were seen once. 15% to 20% of the sample is held by the ten biggest clonotypes.

Trimming takes 6 bases from V and 6 bases from J, and the germline ends sit 21 bases apart. For CDR1 and CDR2, the germline V gene lists MDHEN and SYDVKM. From the cysteine through the phenylalanine, the CDR3 covers 15 amino acids. The read is trimmed to its CDR3 DNA, 45 bases read in frame from base 1. The source material was PBMCs or T cells enriched from blood (not recorded which). This receptor was identified in a woman in her 30s who had recovered from COVID-19. This receptor chain uses TRBV28 and TRBJ2-7; the D gene is perhaps TRBD2, from 6 matching bases. Here the CDR3 is given as CASRSRLVTGPEQYF. The DNA is as follows: TGTGCCAGCAGATCGAGACTAGTAACGGGCCCCGAGCAGTACTTC.